The T cell receptor beta chain under discussion was sequenced for a study of T cell changes during pregnancy in multiple sclerosis. CDR1 LNHNV and CDR2 YYDKDF come from the germline V gene (reference sequence). The CDR3 has 12 amino acids. V shed 5 bases and J 13 bases; nucleotides not matched to a gene: 7. The protocol was immunoSEQ multiplex PCR, while the TCRdb copy is restricted to in-frame clones and leaves out a portion. Of fewer than 60,000 clones in the sample, more than 85% are singletons; the top ten hold roughly 3.6%. The gene calls are TRBV15 and TRBJ1-4, with 7 bases matching TRBD1. The TCR sequence derives from a female donor in good health, enrolled as a control in a pregnancy study. Here the sequenced sample was peripheral blood, taken after pregnancy. CDR3 amino acids: CATSARQGILFF. CDR3 nucleotide sequence: TGTGCCACCAGCGCCCGACAGGGAATACTGTTTTTT.